The rows below give T cell receptor beta chains drawn from one sample of a study of shared clonotypes between healthy human individuals. Repertoires were generated with immunoSEQ multiplex PCR, while TCRdb's copy carries only in-frame clones and drops some. The data contain some 2,100,000 clones, more than 90% of them singletons. Material: naive CD4+ T cells sorted from blood. These receptors all stem from a man aged 18 to 35 in good health. Each CDR3 is given with its conserved first and last residue. A clone size is listed for some rows: how often the clone was seen (once, few, many), or a class if it is expanded.

v_gene,abundance,CDR3aa
TRBV19,NA,CASGVAGTTGELFF
TRBV4-3,NA,CASSQRGTVPNTEAFF
TRBV18,NA,CASSPSGVETQYF
TRBV19,once,CASSAHLGTARNEQYF
TRBV6-4,NA,CASSDYSNQPQHF
TRBV5-1,NA,CASSLEGSYNSPLHF
TRBV5-1,NA,CASSFGSGGGRDTYEQYF
TRBV5-1,NA,CASSLESSGTGEQYF
TRBV6-6,NA,CASSPAWGEGRNEQFF
TRBV5-1,NA,CASRTGPTNEKLFF
TRBV5-4,NA,CASSHRVERQETQYF
TRBV4-3,NA,CASSQDAGPTQYF
TRBV11-2,NA,CASSSHLAAYEQYF
TRBV30,NA,CAWSVGGRDTQYF
TRBV7-2,NA,CASSSGQRTNYGYTF
TRBV19,NA,CASAHRVEGYTF
TRBV5-4,NA,CASSLGLADFTGELFF
TRBV2,NA,CASSPYTEAFF
TRBV29-1,NA,CSAWTSGGPRANEQFF
TRBV30,NA,CASPTALDYNSPLHF
TRBV6-7,NA,CASSYSGLAGGPVEQYF
TRBV5-1,NA,CASSWGSALSTDTQYF
TRBV10-3,NA,CAISESSSGTGGYEQYF
TRBV5-1,NA,CASSLEGTLEGGELFF
TRBV4-1,NA,CASSQGIGTYNEQFF
TRBV19,NA,CASSIGQGYEQYF
TRBV18,NA,CASSPPGTGANNEQFF
TRBV5-4,NA,CASSLGQSTGELFF
TRBV6-6,NA,CASTATSFDTQYF
TRBV27,NA,CASSLVAASSRYGYTF
TRBV5-1,NA,CASSSAGGSGNTIYF
TRBV30,NA,CAWSVSYLSTDTQYF
TRBV19,NA,CASSIAQVYNQPQHF